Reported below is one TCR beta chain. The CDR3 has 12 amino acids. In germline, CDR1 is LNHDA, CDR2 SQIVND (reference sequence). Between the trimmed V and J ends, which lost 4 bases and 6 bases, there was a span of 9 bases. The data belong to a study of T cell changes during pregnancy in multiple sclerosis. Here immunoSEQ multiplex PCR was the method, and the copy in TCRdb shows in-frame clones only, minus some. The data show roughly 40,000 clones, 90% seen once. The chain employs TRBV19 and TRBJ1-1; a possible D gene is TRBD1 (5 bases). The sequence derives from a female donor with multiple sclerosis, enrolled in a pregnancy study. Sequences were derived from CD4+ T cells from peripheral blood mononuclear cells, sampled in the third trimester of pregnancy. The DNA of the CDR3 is TGTGCCAGTAGTAGGGCGGGGGCTGAAGCTTTCTTT. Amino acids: CASSRAGAEAFF.